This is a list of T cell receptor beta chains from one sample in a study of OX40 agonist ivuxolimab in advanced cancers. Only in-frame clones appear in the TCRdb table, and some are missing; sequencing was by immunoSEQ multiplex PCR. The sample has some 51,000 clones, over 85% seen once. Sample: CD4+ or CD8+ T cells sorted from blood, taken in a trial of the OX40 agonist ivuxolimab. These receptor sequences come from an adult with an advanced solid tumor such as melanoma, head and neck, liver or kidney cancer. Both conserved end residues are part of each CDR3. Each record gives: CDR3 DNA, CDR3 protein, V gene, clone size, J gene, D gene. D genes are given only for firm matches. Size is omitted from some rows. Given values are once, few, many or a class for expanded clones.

DNA: TGTGCCAGCAGCCACGAGAGAGATTCCGATACGCAGTATTTT; CDR3: CASSHERDSDTQYF; V: TRBV7-9; size: -; J: TRBJ2-3; D: -
DNA: TGTGCCAGCAGTGAAGGGGGGTACACAGATACGCAGTATTTT; CDR3: CASSEGGYTDTQYF; V: TRBV6-1; size: once; J: TRBJ2-3; D: -
DNA: TGTGCCAGTAGTGGGCTAGGGTACAATCAGCCCCAGCATTTT; CDR3: CASSGLGYNQPQHF; V: TRBV19; size: -; J: TRBJ1-5; D: -
DNA: TGTGCCAGTAGATCTGCGGGGACCTACGAGCAGTACTTC; CDR3: CASRSAGTYEQYF; V: TRBV19; size: -; J: TRBJ2-7; D: -
DNA: TGCGCCAGCAGCCTAGACCCGCGGGGGAACTACGAGCAGTACTTC; CDR3: CASSLDPRGNYEQYF; V: TRBV4-1; size: -; J: TRBJ2-7; D: TRBD2
DNA: TGTGCCAGTAGGGAAGGTTATTCGGAAGATACGCAGTATTTT; CDR3: CASREGYSEDTQYF; V: TRBV19; size: -; J: TRBJ2-3; D: -
DNA: TGTGCCAGCACCTATGGACTAGCCCCCAATGAGCAGTTCTTC; CDR3: CASTYGLAPNEQFF; V: TRBV9; size: -; J: TRBJ2-1; D: TRBD2
DNA: TGTGCCAGCAGGGGCGGGACCGCGAGCTCCTACGAGCAGTACTTC; CDR3: CASRGGTASSYEQYF; V: TRBV5-4; size: -; J: TRBJ2-7; D: -
DNA: TGTGCCAGCAGACCATACCGGGACACACAAGAGACCCAGTACTTC; CDR3: CASRPYRDTQETQYF; V: TRBV9; size: -; J: TRBJ2-5; D: -
DNA: TGTGCCAGCAGCCACCCGCGCTCGGGGACAGGGGGTTCCTACGAGCAGTACTTC; CDR3: CASSHPRSGTGGSYEQYF; V: TRBV7-9; size: -; J: TRBJ2-7; D: TRBD1
DNA: TGCGCCAGCAACCCGACAGGGAGGTGGCCCCAGCATTTT; CDR3: CASNPTGRWPQHF; V: TRBV10-1; size: -; J: TRBJ1-5; D: TRBD1
DNA: TGTGCCAGTTGCGACAGCTACAATCAGCCCCAGCATTTT; CDR3: CASCDSYNQPQHF; V: TRBV19; size: -; J: TRBJ1-5; D: -
DNA: TGTGCCAGCAGTTTCATGGTTTCGAATTCACCCCTCCACTTT; CDR3: CASSFMVSNSPLHF; V: TRBV28; size: -; J: TRBJ1-6; D: -
DNA: TGTGCCAGCAGTTACACGACTACGGGACTAGCATCCGAGCAGTACTTC; CDR3: CASSYTTTGLASEQYF; V: TRBV6-6; size: once; J: TRBJ2-7; D: TRBD2
DNA: TGTGCCAGCAGTTTATCGAGGGGGGGCACTGAAGCTTTCTTT; CDR3: CASSLSRGGTEAFF; V: TRBV27; size: -; J: TRBJ1-1; D: -
DNA: TGTGCCATCAGTGAGTCGACAGGGGAAGAGACCCAGTACTTC; CDR3: CAISESTGEETQYF; V: TRBV10-3; size: -; J: TRBJ2-5; D: TRBD1
DNA: TGTGCCAGCGGAGACCGTGCAACTAATGAAAAACTGTTTTTT; CDR3: CASGDRATNEKLFF; V: TRBV27; size: -; J: TRBJ1-4; D: -
DNA: TGTGCCAGCAGCCCGCCGGCCGGGGACGGTGAGCAGTTCTTC; CDR3: CASSPPAGDGEQFF; V: TRBV7-6; size: -; J: TRBJ2-1; D: -
DNA: TGCGCCAGCAGCCAAGATATAGGGGGCGCTGGGGCCAACGTCCTGACTTTC; CDR3: CASSQDIGGAGANVLTF; V: TRBV4-1; size: once; J: TRBJ2-6; D: TRBD1
DNA: TGCGCCAGCAGCTCCCCCGGCGCGGGGGGGCTAGATACGCAGTATTTT; CDR3: CASSSPGAGGLDTQYF; V: TRBV4-1; size: -; J: TRBJ2-3; D: TRBD2
DNA: TGTGCCAGCAGCTCCGAGCGGGACACAGATACGCAGTATTTT; CDR3: CASSSERDTDTQYF; V: TRBV5-4; size: -; J: TRBJ2-3; D: TRBD2
DNA: TGTGCCAGCAGCCCAAAGGTCGGCAGGGGAAGGATCTCCTACGAGCAGTACTTC; CDR3: CASSPKVGRGRISYEQYF; V: TRBV9; size: few; J: TRBJ2-7; D: -
DNA: TGTGCCAGCAGCTTAGGTGGTGGCCAAGAGACCCAGTACTTC; CDR3: CASSLGGGQETQYF; V: TRBV7-6; size: -; J: TRBJ2-5; D: -
DNA: TGTGCCAGCAGCTTAGGATGGGTATCCTACGAGCAGTACTTC; CDR3: CASSLGWVSYEQYF; V: TRBV7-2; size: -; J: TRBJ2-7; D: -
DNA: TGTGCCAGCAGGTCCCTTACGGGCGGGGATACTGAAGCTTTCTTT; CDR3: CASRSLTGGDTEAFF; V: TRBV6-5; size: -; J: TRBJ1-1; D: -
DNA: TGTGCCAGCAGTTTATCGGCGGGTATGAACACTGAAGCTTTCTTT; CDR3: CASSLSAGMNTEAFF; V: TRBV27; size: -; J: TRBJ1-1; D: -
DNA: TGTGCCAGCAGCCATCCTCCGGGACTAGGGAGCACAGATACGCAGTATTTT; CDR3: CASSHPPGLGSTDTQYF; V: TRBV4-2; size: -; J: TRBJ2-3; D: TRBD2
DNA: TGTGCCAGCAGTGAAGGGACAGGGAAAGGCTACACCTTC; CDR3: CASSEGTGKGYTF; V: TRBV2; size: few; J: TRBJ1-2; D: TRBD1
DNA: TGTGCCAGCATGCGGGACAGGGGGCCCTTCGTGGGCTCTGGAAACACCATATATTTT; CDR3: CASMRDRGPFVGSGNTIYF; V: TRBV7-8; size: -; J: TRBJ1-3; D: TRBD1
DNA: TGTGCCATCAGTGAGACCTCCGGGACAGCCTTCTACAATGAGCAGTTCTTC; CDR3: CAISETSGTAFYNEQFF; V: TRBV10-3; size: -; J: TRBJ2-1; D: TRBD1
DNA: TGTGCCAGCAGTTTCTCAGCTAGAGGGCGCAGGGGCTACACCTTC; CDR3: CASSFSARGRRGYTF; V: TRBV27; size: -; J: TRBJ1-2; D: -
DNA: TGTGCCAGCATTGAGCTAGCGGGGTCGGAGCAGTTCTTC; CDR3: CASIELAGSEQFF; V: TRBV27; size: few; J: TRBJ2-1; D: TRBD2
DNA: TGCAGCGTTGAAGATCCGGCCAGGGGGAGGGAGCAGTACTTC; CDR3: CSVEDPARGREQYF; V: TRBV29-1; size: -; J: TRBJ2-7; D: -
DNA: TGTGCCAGCAGCTTTCAGGGGGCCGGGCGATACACTGAAGCTTTCTTT; CDR3: CASSFQGAGRYTEAFF; V: TRBV5-6; size: once; J: TRBJ1-1; D: TRBD1
DNA: TGTGCCAGCAGTATGGGTTACGAGCAGTACTTC; CDR3: CASSMGYEQYF; V: TRBV2; size: -; J: TRBJ2-7; D: -
DNA: TGTGCCACCAGCAGGACAGGGGGAATGGATTCACCCCTCCACTTT; CDR3: CATSRTGGMDSPLHF; V: TRBV15; size: -; J: TRBJ1-6; D: TRBD1
DNA: TGCGCCAGCAGCCAAGACGGCGGACCAGATACGCAGTATTTT; CDR3: CASSQDGGPDTQYF; V: TRBV4-3; size: few; J: TRBJ2-3; D: -
DNA: TGTGCCAGCAGTTTAGGGGAGGCGTATGGCTACACCTTC; CDR3: CASSLGEAYGYTF; V: TRBV27; size: -; J: TRBJ1-2; D: -
DNA: TGTGCCCCAAAATGGGAGGGGCCCTCCCCAGATACGCAGTATTTT; CDR3: CAPKWEGPSPDTQYF; V: TRBV6-5; size: -; J: TRBJ2-3; D: TRBD2
DNA: TGCGCCAGCAGCCAAGATATCGGGAGTATGGGCTACGAGCAGTACTTC; CDR3: CASSQDIGSMGYEQYF; V: TRBV4-3; size: -; J: TRBJ2-7; D: -
DNA: TGCGCCAGCAGCCAAGGGGCCGGGACCATCTACGAGCAGTACTTC; CDR3: CASSQGAGTIYEQYF; V: TRBV4-3; size: -; J: TRBJ2-7; D: -
DNA: TGTGCCAGTAGTATAGCCCCCCCCGGAGAGGGCTATCAGCCCCAGCATTTT; CDR3: CASSIAPPGEGYQPQHF; V: TRBV19; size: -; J: TRBJ1-5; D: -
DNA: TGTGCCAGCAGCGCTGATGGGGGTCCTAGCACAGATACGCAGTATTTT; CDR3: CASSADGGPSTDTQYF; V: TRBV9; size: -; J: TRBJ2-3; D: -
DNA: TGTGCCAGCAGCCTAGGAGCAGGGCCCGATTCACCCCTCCACTTT; CDR3: CASSLGAGPDSPLHF; V: TRBV7-6; size: -; J: TRBJ1-6; D: -
DNA: TGTGCCAGCAGTCGGACTAGCGCAAACTACGAGCAGTACTTC; CDR3: CASSRTSANYEQYF; V: TRBV28; size: -; J: TRBJ2-7; D: TRBD2
DNA: TGTGCCAGCAGTTGGGCGAGGCCCGGGGAGCTGTTTTTT; CDR3: CASSWARPGELFF; V: TRBV6-5; size: -; J: TRBJ2-2; D: -
DNA: TGCAGTGCCATGGACAGTCATGAAGCTTTCTTT; CDR3: CSAMDSHEAFF; V: TRBV20-1; size: few; J: TRBJ1-1; D: -
DNA: TGTGCTAGCAGCTTAAGTGCAGGCCACCCCTTAGATACGCAGTATTTT; CDR3: CASSLSAGHPLDTQYF; V: TRBV7-7; size: -; J: TRBJ2-3; D: -
DNA: TGTGCCAGCAGCTCTCTCTTCGGGGGGTCCCACGAGCAGTACTTC; CDR3: CASSSLFGGSHEQYF; V: TRBV7-9; size: -; J: TRBJ2-7; D: TRBD2
DNA: TGTGCCAGCAGCCTGGGCGGGGCTTTGGAGCAGTACTTC; CDR3: CASSLGGALEQYF; V: TRBV7-9; size: few; J: TRBJ2-7; D: -
DNA: TGTGCCAGCAGCTTCGCGAGTCCTGGCACAGATACGCAGTATTTT; CDR3: CASSFASPGTDTQYF; V: TRBV7-9; size: -; J: TRBJ2-3; D: -
DNA: TGTGCCAGCAGCGCCCCCCCCACCTTGGAGGAGCAGTACTTC; CDR3: CASSAPPTLEEQYF; V: TRBV21-1; size: -; J: TRBJ2-7; D: -
DNA: TGCAGCGTTGTATCTGCGAACACTGAAGCTTTCTTT; CDR3: CSVVSANTEAFF; V: TRBV29-1; size: -; J: TRBJ1-1; D: -